The entry below gives a single TCR beta chain sequence along with its context. The specificity of this receptor is unknown. Base qualities are not at hand, and no much larger clone is one base apart. This sample is part of a study of PD-1 blockade in mismatch repair-deficient tumors (dated by TCRdb to about 2017). Turning to the overall study: Between late 2013 and September 2016, the trial enrolled some 86 consecutive patients with more than 10 mismatch repair-deficient cancer types, every one of whom had been previously treated and was progressing. Tumor-associated T cell clones in the peripheral blood of patients responding to PD-1 blockade were tracked using deep sequencing of TCR CDR3 regions. Paper-wide results and their limitations: Clones residing in the tumor, which were often undetectable in blood before treatment, expanded quickly after pembrolizumab and then contracted, generally before radiologic responses.

For every enrolled patient, mismatch repair deficiency was confirmed by either polymerase chain reaction or immunohistochemistry. TCR sequencing was performed for a few patients who responded to pembrolizumab therapy. In the phase II trial, pembrolizumab PD-1 blockade was tested prospectively in advanced mismatch repair-deficient cancers, no matter which tissue of origin the cancers came from. Peripheral blood T cell samples were serially collected before and at multiple times after PD-1 blockade was started. Blood sampling times were reported as weeks after the first pembrolizumab dose. Library construction relied on the immunoSEQ multiplex PCR assay. Imported from immuneACCESS, the table was reduced by TCRdb to in-frame sequences with V and J called. These copies leave out some clones; in studies compared against another copy, an unresolved V gene accounts for under half, and the cause of the remainder is not known. The sample table lists approximately 79,000 clones, approximately 80% of them with a count of one. Around 5.1% of the sample goes to the ten largest clones.

V is clipped by 3 bases and J by 4 bases, and the sequence between their germline boundaries is 6 bases long. CDR1 and CDR2 are drawn from the germline V gene (reference sequence): LNHDA, SQIVND. The CDR3 goes from the cysteine to the phenylalanine over 12 residues. Kept here is only the CDR3 DNA, which spans 36 bases and is read in frame from base 1. Sequenced material: peripheral blood, taken 44 weeks after starting pembrolizumab. This sequence was found in an adult with mismatch repair-deficient cancer. This receptor chain uses TRBV19 and TRBJ2-5; the best D guess is TRBD1, with 6 bases matching. The CDR3 protein is CASSMTGETQYF. The sequence in DNA is TGTGCCAGTAGTATGACAGGAGAGACCCAGTACTTC.